The 22 T cell receptor beta chains below come from one sample, sequenced in a study of blood T cell repertoires in COVID-19. Only in-frame clones appear in the TCRdb table, and some are missing; sequencing was by immunoSEQ multiplex PCR. The sample holds 150,000 or so clones, roughly 85% seen once. What was sequenced was peripheral blood. These receptors came from a human donor with acute or convalescent COVID-19. The donor label of this sample is uncertain.

The chain uses TRBV2 and TRBJ1-5, with TRBD1 identical over 8 bases. The germline V gene has CDR1 SNHLY and CDR2 FYNNEI. The CDR3 runs to 14 residues. The J segment lost 7 bases and the V segment lost 2 bases, leaving 4 bases of the junction unmatched. The DNA of the CDR3 is TGTGCCAGCAGTGAACAGGGGGCAGGGCAGCCCCAGCATTTT. This codes for CASSEQGAGQPQHF. Full variable domain (rest looked up from reference TRBV2 and TRBJ1-5): EPEVTQTPSHQVTQMGQEVILRCVPISNHLYFYWYRQILGQKVEFLVSFYNNEISEKSEIFDDQFSVERPDGSNFTLKIRSTKLEDSAMYFCASSEQGAGQPQHFGDGTRLSIL.

Turning to this clone: Other DNA sequences in this specimen translate into the identical CDR3. The chain uses TRBV15 and TRBJ1-5; 7 bases agree with TRBD1. J was trimmed by 4 bases and V by 0 bases; bases with no gene match: 6. Germline CDR1 and CDR2: LNHNV and YYDKDF (reference sequence). This CDR3 is built from 16 residues. The CDR3 region is CATSRDPGTVNQPQHF. CDR3 sequence (DNA): TGTGCCACCAGCAGAGATCCCGGGACAGTAAATCAGCCCCAGCATTTT. The variable domain in full, with the rest retrieved from reference TRBV15 and TRBJ1-5, is DAMVIQNPRYQVTQFGKPVTLSCSQTLNHNVMYWYQQKSSQAPKLLFHYYDKDFNNEADTPDNFQSRRPNTSFCFLDIRSPGLGDTAMYLCATSRDPGTVNQPQHFGDGTRLSIL.

The rearrangement uses TRBV3-1 (or the pseudogene TRBV3-2) and TRBJ2-7; D unresolved. The CDR3 contains 13 residues. Deletions cut 5 bases from V and 4 bases from J, with 12 bases between. Germline CDR1 reads LGHDT; CDR2 reads YNNKEL (reference sequence). CDR3 region: CASSLSGRYEQYF. Here the CDR3 DNA reads TGTGCCAGCAGCTTAAGTGGGCGATACGAGCAGTACTTC.

This clone was counted only a few times. The V call is TRBV5-1, the J call TRBJ2-7; 8 bases match TRBD1. The germline V gene encodes CDR1 SGHRS and CDR2 YFSETQ. CDR3 length equals 14 residues. The V gene end was trimmed by 4 bases and the J gene end by 1 base; junction bases not matched to a gene: 4. The CDR3 DNA sequence: TGCGCCAGCAGCCGACAGGGGAGGTCCTACGAGCAGTACTTC. It yields the protein CASSRQGRSYEQYF.

This chain links TRBV18 with TRBJ1-1; D possibly corresponds to TRBD1 (6 bases). The CDR3 runs 13 residues. V shed 8 bases and J shed 0 bases, with 10 bases lying between them. CDR1 is KGHSH, CDR2 LQKENI, per germline. CDR3: CASGGGMNTEAFF. In DNA form, the CDR3 reads TGTGCCAGCGGGGGGGGCATGAACACTGAAGCTTTCTTT.

This chain links TRBV4-1 with TRBJ1-1, with 7 bases that match TRBD1. Unmatched junction bases numbered 2, after V lost 6 bases and J lost 1 base. Germline V gives CDR1 MGHRA, CDR2 YSYEKL. This CDR3 spans 13 amino acids. The CDR3 reads CASSRQGNTEAFF. The CDR3 bases are TGCGCCAGCAGTCGACAGGGGAACACTGAAGCTTTCTTT.

V gene TRBV7-6 combines with J gene TRBJ1-6, with D perhaps matching TRBD1 (5 bases). Germline V CDR1 and CDR2: SGHVS, FNYEAQ. Between the trimmed V and J ends, which lost 2 bases and 8 bases, there was a span of 22 bases. The CDR3 consists of 18 residues. The CDR3 DNA is TGTGCCAGCAGCTTAAAATCACCGAGTTCCACCAGGGATTCACCCCTCCACTTT. Protein: CASSLKSPSSTRDSPLHF.

This clone has at least ten counts. This rearrangement joins TRBV6-6 to TRBJ1-3, with unresolved D. The CDR3 contains 15 residues. V lost 5 bases and J 0 bases, leaving 11 bases between the germline ends. Germline lookup yields CDR1 MNHNY and CDR2 SVGAGI (reference sequence). This CDR3 is CASSTLEGSGNTIYF. The CDR3 DNA reads as TGTGCCAGCAGTACCCTTGAGGGCTCTGGAAACACCATATATTTT.

This chain links TRBV29-1 with TRBJ1-1; the match to TRBD1 covers 11 bases. Germline CDR1 is SQVTM and CDR2 is ANQGSEA. Unmatched junction bases numbered 11, after V lost 7 bases and J lost 4 bases. The CDR3 contains 15 residues. CDR3 residues: CSGRDRGALGTEAFF. The DNA for the CDR3 is TGCAGCGGCCGGGACAGGGGGGCTCTGGGCACTGAAGCTTTCTTT. The full variable domain, in which reference TRBV29-1 and TRBJ1-1 provide the parts outside the CDR3, is SAVISQKPSRDICQRGTSLTIQCQVDSQVTMMFWYRQQPGQSLTLIATANQGSEATYESGFVIDKFPISRPNLTFSTLTVSNMSPEDSSIYLCSGRDRGALGTEAFFGQGTRLTVV.

J is TRBJ2-7 and V is TRBV19; 10 nucleotides align to TRBD1. CDR3 length equals 16 residues. V lost 6 bases and J lost 4; bases outside the gene matches: 12. CDR1 is LNHDA and CDR2 is SQIVND in the germline V gene (reference sequence). The CDR3 sequence is CASSPFGQGGRYEQYF. As DNA, the CDR3 is TGTGCCAGTAGCCCCTTCGGACAGGGGGGCAGGTACGAGCAGTACTTC.

In DNA, the CDR3 is TGTGCCAGCAGCCAAGACCCTAGCGCCTACAATGAGCAGTTCTTC. This translates into CASSQDPSAYNEQFF. The V call is TRBV3-1 (or the pseudogene TRBV3-2), the J call TRBJ2-1, with D maybe TRBD2 (6 bases). CDR3 length equals 15 residues. Deletions cut 0 bases from V and 2 bases from J, with 8 bases between. CDR1 is LGHDT, CDR2 YNNKEL, per germline (reference sequence).

The V gene is TRBV7-3, the J gene TRBJ2-3; weak D call: TRBD2 (5 bases). Germline V gene sequence: CDR1 SGHTA, CDR2 FQGTGA. CDR3 size: 15 residues. V was trimmed by 5 bases and J by 0 bases, leaving 12 bases between them. The CDR3 loop reads CASSPKRVSTDTQYF. For the CDR3, the DNA is TGTGCCAGCAGCCCGAAGAGGGTGAGCACAGATACGCAGTATTTT.

The rearrangement links TRBV5-1 to TRBJ1-3; D is unresolved. The V and J ends lost 0 bases and 1 base respectively, with 8 bases between them. Germline assignment: CDR1 SGHRS and CDR2 YFSETQ. This CDR3 comprises 15 residues. The chain's CDR3 is CASSLVGQSGNTIYF. In DNA, the CDR3 is TGCGCCAGCAGCTTGGTTGGGCAGTCTGGAAACACCATATATTTT.

CDR3 coding DNA: TGCGCCAGCAGAGGGGGCGGTATGGCTAATAACTATGGCTACACCTTC. Encoded protein: CASRGGGMANNYGYTF. This chain connects TRBV5-1 to TRBJ1-2; 7 bases line up with TRBD1. The V gene end was trimmed by 5 bases and the J gene end by 1 base; junction bases not matched to a gene: 11. The CDR3 loop spans 16 amino acids. Germline CDR1 SGHRS, CDR2 YFSETQ.

The rearrangement uses TRBV11-2 and TRBJ1-4; the D is unclear. V was cut by 3 bases and J by 0 bases, with 8 bases left in between. The CDR3 is 15 residues long. Germline-derived CDR1 and CDR2 are SGHAT and FQNNGV. The CDR3: CASSFPGTTNEKLFF. The CDR3 nucleotides are TGTGCCAGCAGCTTCCCCGGGACAACTAATGAAAAACTGTTTTTT.

V and J are TRBV7-2 and TRBJ1-6; 7 bases align to TRBD1. Trimming cost V 5 bases and J 5 bases; bases outside gene matches: 9. Germline loops: CDR1 SGHTA, CDR2 FQGNSA. This CDR3 contains 16 residues. The CDR3 nucleotides are TGTGCCAGCAGCCCCCAAGGGACAGCAAATAATTCACCCCTCCACTTT. Encoded protein: CASSPQGTANNSPLHF.

This rearrangement joins TRBV2 to TRBJ1-2, with 10 bases fitting TRBD1. V shed 5 bases, J shed 8 bases, and the junction held 2 bases outside the gene matches. CDR3 length: 12 residues. Germline V gives CDR1 SNHLY, CDR2 FYNNEI. The CDR3 reads CASSQTGGGYTF. The CDR3 DNA is TGTGCCAGCAGTCAGACAGGGGGCGGCTACACCTTC.

This clone was observed once. This rearrangement joins TRBV12-3 or TRBV12-4 to TRBJ2-1; TRBD1 aligns across 7 bases. Unmatched junction bases numbered 3, after V lost 4 bases and J lost 6 bases. The CDR3 is 13 residues long. The CDR3, as DNA: TGTGCCAGCAGTTCAACAGGGGTCAATGAGCAGTTCTTC. Its protein product is CASSSTGVNEQFF.

This sequence joins TRBV7-9 and TRBJ1-2; D gene ambiguous. The CDR3 loop spans 14 amino acids. Between the trimmed V and J ends, which lost 2 bases and 5 bases, there was a span of 12 bases. CDR1 is SEHNR and CDR2 is FQNEAQ in the germline V gene (reference sequence). CDR3: CASSLTDGHYGYTF. CDR3 sequence (DNA): TGTGCCAGCAGCTTAACAGATGGCCATTATGGCTACACCTTC. Based on the CDR3 plus reference TRBV7-9 and TRBJ1-2, the full variable domain is DTGVSQNPRHKITKRGQNVTFRCDPISEHNRLYWYRQTLGQGPEFLTYFQNEAQLEKSRLLSDRFSAERPKGSFSTLEIQRTEQGDSAMYLCASSLTDGHYGYTFGSGTRLTVV.

This chain uses TRBV30 with TRBJ1-5, with D tentatively TRBD1 (5 bases). The CDR3 length is 13 residues. Germline loops: CDR1 GTSNPN, CDR2 SVGIG (reference sequence). V was cut by 2 bases and J by 7 bases, with 12 bases left in between. The CDR3 DNA is TGTGCCTGGAGTTGGGGAGGGGCGCAGCCCCAGCATTTT. Amino acid sequence: CAWSWGGAQPQHF.

The J gene is TRBJ1-1, the V gene TRBV27; the match to TRBD1 covers 8 bases. CDR3 length: 14 amino acids. Germline CDR1 is MNHEY and CDR2 is SMNVEV (reference sequence). The trim removed 4 bases at V and 2 bases at J, leaving 3 bases unmatched. CDR3 sequence reads: CASSWAGGNTEAFF. In nucleotides, the CDR3 is TGTGCCAGCAGTTGGGCAGGGGGCAACACTGAAGCTTTCTTT.

The rearrangement links TRBV11-1 to TRBJ1-2, with TRBD1 matching 10 bases. V lost 5 bases, J lost 8 bases, and 8 bases stayed unmatched. Per the germline V gene, CDR1 is SGHAT and CDR2 is FQDESV (reference sequence). There are 14 residues in the CDR3. The CDR3 here is CASSRDRGSDGYTF. For the CDR3, the DNA is TGTGCCAGCAGCCGGGACAGGGGCTCCGACGGCTACACCTTC.